This record concerns one T cell receptor beta chain sequence. Antigen unknown. The immunoSEQ assay was version 4, run in survey mode. Clones were read by immunoSEQ multiplex PCR, and TCRdb kept only the in-frame ones, dropping some. In the table there are 7,500 to 8,500 clones, 60% to 70% of which are singletons. This sample stems from a study of persistence of HIV-infected CD4 T cells. Background on the study: Up to roughly 180 mL blood was drawn at multiple time points; a couple of donors had single-time leukapheresis.

Cells were stimulated with CMV-infected fibroblast lysates at about 9.4 ug/mL. Sorting selected CD4+ T cells upregulating both CD40 ligand and CD69. PBMCs were depleted of CD8+ T cells before stimulation. CD8-depleted PBMCs were stimulated more than 15 hours with anti-CD28/CD49d costimulation, CD40-blocking antibody and enfuvirtide. Trimming shortened V by 5 bases and J by 1 base, and 11 bases separated the two germline ends. Germline values: CDR1 SGHVS, CDR2 FNYEAQ. This CDR3 has 14 amino acids. Study-level results: CMV- and Gag-responding cells had lower TCRbeta richness than CD3/CD28-responding cells.

The chain carries TRBV7-6 and TRBJ2-5, with D perhaps assigned TRBD1 or TRBD2 (5 bases each). The TCR sequence derives from an adult man with HIV who was CMV-seropositive. Specimen: CD4+ T cells sorted from PBMCs after roughly 18-hour stimulation, collected from a patient who received antiretroviral therapy. The CDR3: CASSPRDLQETQYF. CDR3 coding DNA: TGTGCCAGCAGCCCCCGGGACCTCCAAGAGACCCAGTACTTC.